The source of this T cell receptor beta chain is a study of OX40 agonist ivuxolimab in advanced cancers. For the wider study: Ivuxolimab was an agonistic, fully human IgG2 monoclonal antibody directed against OX40 (CD134), a costimulatory receptor. Prior anti-PD-1, anti-PD-L1 or anti-CTLA-4 therapy was permitted, and 30% to 50% of dose-escalation patients had received checkpoint inhibitors. Partial responses were achieved by three dose-escalation patients, of whom one had hepatocellular carcinoma and two had cutaneous melanoma. The purpose of peripheral TCRbeta sequencing was to test whether ivuxolimab changed TCR sequence diversity and led to clonal T-cell expansion. In the dose-escalation cohort, 82.7% of patients were male, and the mean age was approximately 64 years, with a range of about 23 to 85. Intravenous ivuxolimab was administered to patients every 2 weeks at six dose levels: 0.01, 0.1, 0.3, 1.5, 3 and 10 mg/kg. The paper covers the monotherapy dose-escalation part of the phase I ivuxolimab trial, which included N of about 50 patients. Of the 50 or so patients in dose escalation, 19 had hepatocellular carcinoma, around 15 had melanoma, 9 had renal cell carcinoma and 9 had head and neck cancer.

As to this clone: Its antigen target is currently unknown. Per-base quality was not reported, and no clone a single base away is much larger than it.

To sequence the TCRbeta CDR3 region, genomic DNA was isolated from the sorted cells. The immunoSEQ Assay was used to sequence the TCRbeta CDR3 regions. TCRdb took over this immuneACCESS table, retaining in-frame rearrangements with V and J assigned. Such tables are incomplete; in checked studies, under half of the missing clones stem from an unresolved V gene, and the remainder is unexplained. The table for this sample lists about 61,000 clones; 91% of them were counted only once. The leading ten clones occupy 18% of the sample. What the study reported, not specific to this receptor: After ivuxolimab, CD8+ T cells had more expanded clones than CD4+ T cells on average. Low levels of normalized T-cell clonal expansion were also seen in some patients who did not respond. The antigen specificity of the clonally expanded peripheral T cells was not determined. At doses of 0.1 to 3.0 mg/kg, clonal expansion of both CD4+ and CD8+ T cells in blood was seen between baseline and week 6. In the 0.1-3.0 mg/kg groups, partial responders were among the patients with the lowest normalized peripheral clonal expansion, particularly in CD8+ T cells.

The V and J ends are trimmed by 3 bases and 7 bases, leaving 8 bases between them. Measured from the cysteine to the phenylalanine, the CDR3 is 12 residues long. The CDR3 DNA has 36 bases and is translated from base 1. As encoded in the germline V gene (reference sequence), CDR1 is SGHNT while CDR2 is YYREEE. Patients with autoimmune disease history or receiving systemic immunosuppression were excluded from the trial. In every dose cohort, peripheral blood was drawn for TCR sequencing at baseline, cycle 4 day 1, and cycle 7 day 1. Samples were obtained from an open-label, multicenter, first-in-human phase I dose-escalation trial of ivuxolimab. Adults with locally advanced or metastatic head and neck squamous cell, hepatocellular, melanoma or renal cell carcinoma were enrolled in the trial. CD4+ and CD8+ T cells were sorted separately from peripheral blood before TCR sequencing.

Sequences were derived from CD4+ or CD8+ T cells sorted from blood, sampled in a trial of the OX40 agonist ivuxolimab. The chain uses TRBV5-4 and TRBJ2-1; the D gene remains uncertain. The sequence derives from an adult with an advanced solid tumor such as melanoma, head and neck, liver or kidney cancer. DNA sequence: TGTGCCAGCAGCTCTAGAGTGAATGAGCAGTTCTTC. Its product reads: CASSSRVNEQFF.